The T cell receptor (beta chain) under discussion was sequenced for a study of beta chain features in type 1 diabetes. On the study more broadly: Taken together, all samples contributed 95 million to 110 million examined sorted cells. Whole-study findings and limits: Moderate yet significant TCRB CDR3 shortening was seen in Type 1 diabetes patients in all four CD4+ subsets.

V was shortened by 1 base and J by 6 bases, with 16 bases between the two germline ends. The CDR3 sequence is 16 residues long. Germline V gene data show CDR1 as SGHNT and CDR2 as YYREEE (reference sequence). The sequenced template was cDNA made from the entire isolated RNA. The protocol was immunoSEQ multiplex PCR, while the TCRdb copy is restricted to in-frame clones and leaves out a portion. Of roughly 330,000 clones in the sample, roughly 14% are singletons; the top ten hold roughly 0.015%. As for this clone: As yet, its antigen is unknown.

The sample consisted of naive CD4+ T cells from blood. The source is a woman between 18 and 29 years old with type 1 diabetes. The gene calls are TRBV5-4 and TRBJ2-2; D is perhaps TRBD2 (6 bases). The CDR3: CASSLFGGRGAGELFF. CDR3 DNA: TGTGCCAGCAGCTTGTTCGGGGGACGTGGCGCCGGGGAGCTGTTTTTT.